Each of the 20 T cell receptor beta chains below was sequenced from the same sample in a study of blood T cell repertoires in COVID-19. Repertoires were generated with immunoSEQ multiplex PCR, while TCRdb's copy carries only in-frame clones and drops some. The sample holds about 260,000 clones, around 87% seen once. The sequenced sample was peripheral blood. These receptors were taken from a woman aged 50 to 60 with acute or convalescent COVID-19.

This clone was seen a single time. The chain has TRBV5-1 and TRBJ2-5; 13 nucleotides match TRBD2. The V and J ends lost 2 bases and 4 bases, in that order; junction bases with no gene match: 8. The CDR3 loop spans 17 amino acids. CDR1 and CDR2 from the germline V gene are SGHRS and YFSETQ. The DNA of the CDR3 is TGCGCCAGCAGCTTACTAAGGACTAGCGGGAGTATAGAGACCCAGTACTTC. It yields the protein CASSLLRTSGSIETQYF.

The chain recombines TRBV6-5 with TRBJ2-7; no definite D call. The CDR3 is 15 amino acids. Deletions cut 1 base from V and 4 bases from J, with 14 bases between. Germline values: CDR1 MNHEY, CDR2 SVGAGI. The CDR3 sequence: CASSYYASQRYEQYF. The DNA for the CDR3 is TGTGCCAGCAGTTACTATGCTAGTCAGAGGTACGAGCAGTACTTC.

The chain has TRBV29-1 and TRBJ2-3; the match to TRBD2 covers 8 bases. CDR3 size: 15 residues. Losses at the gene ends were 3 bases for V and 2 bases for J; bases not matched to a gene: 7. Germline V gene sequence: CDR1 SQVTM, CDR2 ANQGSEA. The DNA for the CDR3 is TGCAGCGTTGAGGGCGGCGGGAGGCCCACAGATACGCAGTATTTT. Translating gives CSVEGGGRPTDTQYF.

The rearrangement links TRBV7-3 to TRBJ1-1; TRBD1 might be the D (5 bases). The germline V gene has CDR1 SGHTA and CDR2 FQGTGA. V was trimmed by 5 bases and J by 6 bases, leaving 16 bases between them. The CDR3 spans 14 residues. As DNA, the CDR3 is TGTGCCAGCAGCCCCACGGGGGGTAGGGCTGAAGCTTTCTTT. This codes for CASSPTGGRAEAFF. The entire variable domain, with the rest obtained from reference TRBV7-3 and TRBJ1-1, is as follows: GAGVSQTPSNKVTEKGKYVELRCDPISGHTALYWYRQSLGQGPEFLIYFQGTGAADDSGLPNDRFFAVRPEGSVSTLKIQRTERGDSAVYLCASSPTGGRAEAFFGQGTRLTVV.

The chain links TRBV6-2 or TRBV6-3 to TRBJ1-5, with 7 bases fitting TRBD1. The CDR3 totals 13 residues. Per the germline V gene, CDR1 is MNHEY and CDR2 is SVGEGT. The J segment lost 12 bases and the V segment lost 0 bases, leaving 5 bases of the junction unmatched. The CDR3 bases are TGTGCCAGCAGTTACTCGGGGGACAGAGTCCAGCATTTT. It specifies CASSYSGDRVQHF.

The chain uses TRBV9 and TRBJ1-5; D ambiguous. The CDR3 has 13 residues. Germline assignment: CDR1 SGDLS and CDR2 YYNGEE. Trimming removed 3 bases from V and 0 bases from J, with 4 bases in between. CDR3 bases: TGTGCCAGCAGCGCAGATAGCAATCAGCCCCAGCATTTT. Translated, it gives CASSADSNQPQHF.

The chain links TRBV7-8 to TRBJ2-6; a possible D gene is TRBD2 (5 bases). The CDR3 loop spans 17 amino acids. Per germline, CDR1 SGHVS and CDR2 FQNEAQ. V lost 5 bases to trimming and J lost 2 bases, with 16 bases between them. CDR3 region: CASSPRSGVAGANVLTF. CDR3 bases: TGTGCCAGCAGCCCCCGATCCGGGGTAGCTGGGGCCAACGTCCTGACTTTC.

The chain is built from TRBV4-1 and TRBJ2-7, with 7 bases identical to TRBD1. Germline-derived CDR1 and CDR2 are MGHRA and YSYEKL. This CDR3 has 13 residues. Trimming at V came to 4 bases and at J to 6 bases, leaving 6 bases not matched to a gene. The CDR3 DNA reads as TGCGCCAGCAGCCCCCGACAGGGCCTCGAGCAGTACTTC. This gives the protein CASSPRQGLEQYF.

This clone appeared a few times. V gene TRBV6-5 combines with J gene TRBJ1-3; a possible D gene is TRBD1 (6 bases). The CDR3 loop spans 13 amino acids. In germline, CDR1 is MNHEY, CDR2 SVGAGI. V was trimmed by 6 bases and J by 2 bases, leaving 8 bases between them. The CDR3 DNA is TGTGCCAGCAGCCAGGGGCCTGGAAACACCATATATTTT. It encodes CASSQGPGNTIYF.

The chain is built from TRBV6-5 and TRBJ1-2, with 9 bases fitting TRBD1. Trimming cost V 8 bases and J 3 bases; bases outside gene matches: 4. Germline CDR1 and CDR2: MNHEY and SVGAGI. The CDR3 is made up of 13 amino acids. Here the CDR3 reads CASRDREYYGYTF. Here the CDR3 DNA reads TGTGCCAGCCGGGACAGGGAATACTATGGCTACACCTTC.

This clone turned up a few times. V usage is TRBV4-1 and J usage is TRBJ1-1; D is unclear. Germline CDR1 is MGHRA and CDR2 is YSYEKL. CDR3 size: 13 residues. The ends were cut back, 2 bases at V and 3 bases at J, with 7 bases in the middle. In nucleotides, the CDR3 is TGCGCCAGCAGCCAAAGCGGGGACACTGAAGCTTTCTTT. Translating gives CASSQSGDTEAFF.

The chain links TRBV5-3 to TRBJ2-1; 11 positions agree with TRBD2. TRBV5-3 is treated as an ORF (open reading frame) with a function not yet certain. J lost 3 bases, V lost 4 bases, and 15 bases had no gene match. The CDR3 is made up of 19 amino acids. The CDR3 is CARSLPPHSGRADYNEQFF. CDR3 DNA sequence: TGTGCCAGAAGCCTGCCCCCTCATAGCGGGAGGGCCGACTACAATGAGCAGTTCTTC.

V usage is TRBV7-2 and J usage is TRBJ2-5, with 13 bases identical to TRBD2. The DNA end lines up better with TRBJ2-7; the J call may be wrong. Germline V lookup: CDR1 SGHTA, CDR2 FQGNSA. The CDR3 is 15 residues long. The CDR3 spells CASSLLAGGPYEQYF. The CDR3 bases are TGTGCCAGCAGCCTACTAGCGGGAGGGCCGTACGAGCAGTACTTC.

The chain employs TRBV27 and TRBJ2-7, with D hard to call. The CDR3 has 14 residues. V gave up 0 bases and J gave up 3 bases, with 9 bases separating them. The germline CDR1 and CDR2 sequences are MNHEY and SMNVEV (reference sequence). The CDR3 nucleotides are TGTGCCAGCAGTTTATCGTGGCAGGACTACGAGCAGTACTTC. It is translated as CASSLSWQDYEQYF.

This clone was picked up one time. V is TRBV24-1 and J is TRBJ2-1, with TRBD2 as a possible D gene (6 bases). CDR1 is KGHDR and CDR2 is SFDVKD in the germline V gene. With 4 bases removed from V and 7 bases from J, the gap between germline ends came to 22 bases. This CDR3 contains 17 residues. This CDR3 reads CATSDPKWTTSGNEQFF. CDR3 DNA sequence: TGTGCCACCAGTGACCCGAAGTGGACTACATCTGGGAATGAGCAGTTCTTC.

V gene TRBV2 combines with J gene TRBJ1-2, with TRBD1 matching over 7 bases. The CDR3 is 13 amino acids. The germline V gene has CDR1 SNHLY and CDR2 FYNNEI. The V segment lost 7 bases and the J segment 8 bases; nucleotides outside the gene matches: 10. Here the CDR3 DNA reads TGTGCCAGCAACCGAGGACAGGACCGGGGCTACACCTTC. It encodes CASNRGQDRGYTF.

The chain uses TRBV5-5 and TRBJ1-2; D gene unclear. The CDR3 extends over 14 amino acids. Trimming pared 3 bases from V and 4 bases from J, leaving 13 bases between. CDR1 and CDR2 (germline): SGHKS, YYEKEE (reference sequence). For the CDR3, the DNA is TGTGCCAGCAGCTCGACTACAGATTTCTATGGCTACACCTTC. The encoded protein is CASSSTTDFYGYTF.

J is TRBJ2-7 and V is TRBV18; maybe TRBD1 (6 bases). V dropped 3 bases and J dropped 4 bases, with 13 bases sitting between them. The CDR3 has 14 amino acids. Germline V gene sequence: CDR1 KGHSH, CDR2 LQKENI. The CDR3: CASSPAGAIYEQYF. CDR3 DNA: TGTGCCAGCTCACCGGCAGGGGCAATATACGAGCAGTACTTC.

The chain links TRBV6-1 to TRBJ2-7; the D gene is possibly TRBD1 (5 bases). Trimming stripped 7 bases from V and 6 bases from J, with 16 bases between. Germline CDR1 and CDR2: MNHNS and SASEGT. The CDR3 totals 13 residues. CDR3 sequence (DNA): TGTGCCAGCATTCCGGACATCCCCGCCGAGCAGTACTTC. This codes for CASIPDIPAEQYF.

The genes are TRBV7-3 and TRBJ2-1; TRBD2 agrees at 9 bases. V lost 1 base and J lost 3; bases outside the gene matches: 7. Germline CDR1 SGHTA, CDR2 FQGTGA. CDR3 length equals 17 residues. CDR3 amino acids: CASSLIGGGRDYNEQFF. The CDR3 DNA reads TGTGCCAGCAGCTTAATAGGAGGCGGGAGGGACTACAATGAGCAGTTCTTC. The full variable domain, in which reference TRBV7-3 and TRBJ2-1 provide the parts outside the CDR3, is GAGVSQTPSNKVTEKGKYVELRCDPISGHTALYWYRQSLGQGPEFLIYFQGTGAADDSGLPNDRFFAVRPEGSVSTLKIQRTERGDSAVYLCASSLIGGGRDYNEQFFGPGTRLTVL.